The 15 T cell receptor beta chains listed next were all sequenced from one sample in a study of shared clonotypes between healthy human individuals. The protocol was immunoSEQ multiplex PCR, while the TCRdb copy is restricted to in-frame clones and leaves out a portion. The sample has under 2,500,000 clones; approximately 94% are singletons. Sample: naive CD4+ T cells sorted from blood. Sample subset: CD45RA+ positively selected. The receptor set was obtained from a man aged 18 to 30 in good health.

This clone was seen just once. J is TRBJ2-2 and V is TRBV4-3; 7 bases are a match to TRBD2. The V gene end was trimmed by 0 bases and the J gene end by 5 bases; junction bases not matched to a gene: 21. Germline-derived CDR1 and CDR2 are LGHNA and YSLEER. The CDR3 is 21 amino acids. Here the CDR3 DNA reads TGCGCCAGCAGCCAAGAGTTGGGGGTTGGCGGGAGATTATTGGTTACCGGGGAGCTGTTTTTT. It yields the protein CASSQELGVGGRLLVTGELFF.

The chain is built from TRBV5-6 and TRBJ1-2; 9 bases agree with TRBD1. CDR1 and CDR2 from the germline V gene are SGHDT and YYEEEE. CDR3 length: 15 residues. The V gene end was trimmed by 3 bases and the J gene end by 5 bases; junction bases not matched to a gene: 8. DNA of the CDR3: TGTGCCAGCAGCTCGAATCGGGACAGGGCTTATGGCTACACCTTC. This translates into CASSSNRDRAYGYTF.

CDR3 sequence: CASSLGPDISGANVLTF. CDR3 coding DNA: TGTGCCAGCAGTTTGGGACCTGACATCTCTGGGGCCAACGTCCTGACTTTC. The chain is built from TRBV7-2 and TRBJ2-6, with D perhaps given as TRBD1 or TRBD2 (5 bases each). This CDR3 is 17 amino acids long. Trimming took 6 bases from V and 0 from J, leaving 15 bases between them. The germline gives CDR1 SGHTA, CDR2 FQGNSA. The full variable domain, its missing parts supplied by reference TRBV7-2 and TRBJ2-6, is GAGVSQSPSNKVTEKGKDVELRCDPISGHTALYWYRQSLGQGLEFLIYFQGNSAPDKSGLPSDRFSAERTGGSVSTLTIQRTQQEDSAVYLCASSLGPDISGANVLTFGAGSRLTVL.

The V and J genes are TRBV6-5 and TRBJ1-1, with 8 positions matching TRBD1. This CDR3 has 15 amino acids. Germline V gives CDR1 MNHEY, CDR2 SVGAGI. V shed 6 bases and J 1 base; nucleotides not matched to a gene: 7. CDR3 nucleotides: TGTGCCAGCAGGGCGGACAGGGCCGAGAACACTGAAGCTTTCTTT. Amino acids: CASRADRAENTEAFF.

This clone was counted once. The rearrangement links TRBV5-1 to TRBJ1-1, with a possible D match to TRBD1 (5 bases). The CDR3 loop spans 16 amino acids. Germline assignment: CDR1 SGHRS and CDR2 YFSETQ. V was shortened by 1 base and J by 6 bases, with 19 bases between the two germline ends. CDR3 bases: TGCGCCAGCAGCTTGTCTCAGGCCCTCCCGGGGGCTGAAGCTTTCTTT. As protein: CASSLSQALPGAEAFF.

This clone was observed a handful of times. The gene calls are TRBV11-2 and TRBJ1-2; the match to TRBD1 covers 7 bases. J lost 4 bases, V lost 4 bases, and 3 bases had no gene match. From germline, CDR1 is SGHAT and CDR2 FQNNGV. The CDR3 is 13 amino acids. Here the CDR3 reads CASSSTGIYGYTF. CDR3 nucleotides: TGTGCCAGCAGCTCGACAGGGATCTATGGCTACACCTTC.

The chain combines TRBV30 with TRBJ1-3; unclear D gene. CDR3 size: 13 residues. Trimming took off 8 bases at V and 0 bases at J, with 11 bases between the two ends. Germline V gene data show CDR1 as GTSNPN and CDR2 as SVGIG (reference sequence). The CDR3, as DNA: TGTGCCCACAAGCGGAGCTCTGGAAACACCATATATTTT. It is translated as CAHKRSSGNTIYF.

The table lists this clone with a count of one. CDR3 region: CASSLAARGGDGYTF. The CDR3 nucleotides are TGTGCCAGCAGCTTAGCCGCACGAGGGGGAGATGGCTACACCTTC. The chain is built from TRBV7-9 and TRBJ1-2; perhaps TRBD1 as D (6 bases). V gave up 0 bases and J gave up 6 bases, with 14 bases separating them. Germline V gene sequence: CDR1 SEHNR, CDR2 FQNEAQ (reference sequence). The CDR3 runs 15 residues.

V is TRBV6-5 and J is TRBJ2-6; no reliable D call. With 1 base removed from V and 1 base from J, the gap between germline ends came to 8 bases. The CDR3 is made up of 16 amino acids. The V gene's germline CDR1 is MNHEY and CDR2 SVGAGI. This CDR3 is CASSYWIASGANVLTF. The CDR3 coding sequence is TGTGCCAGCAGTTACTGGATCGCTTCTGGGGCCAACGTCCTGACTTTC.

This clone was picked up one time. This chain joins TRBV6-5 and TRBJ1-4, with D maybe TRBD1 (6 bases). Trimming shortened V by 5 bases and J by 4 bases, and 8 bases separated the two germline ends. Germline CDR1 is MNHEY and CDR2 is SVGAGI. The CDR3 consists of 13 residues. CDR3 residues: CASSGQNNEKLFF. CDR3 DNA: TGTGCCAGCAGTGGACAGAATAATGAAAAACTGTTTTTT.

The rearrangement links TRBV10-3 to TRBJ1-6; D gene unclear. CDR1 ENHRY and CDR2 SYGVKD come from the germline V gene. V was trimmed by 4 bases and J by 5 bases, leaving 9 bases between them. The CDR3 sequence is 14 residues long. CDR3: CAISGTVDNSPLHF. The CDR3 DNA sequence: TGTGCCATCAGTGGAACTGTCGATAATTCACCCCTCCACTTT.

This chain connects TRBV10-3 to TRBJ2-5; D perhaps matches TRBD2 (6 bases). Germline CDR1 reads ENHRY; CDR2 reads SYGVKD. The CDR3 spans 16 residues. V lost 0 bases, J lost 5 bases, and 16 bases lay in between. The CDR3 nucleotides are TGTGCCATCAGTGAGTCGACTCTAGGACTATTCGAGACCCAGTACTTC. Encoded protein: CAISESTLGLFETQYF.

V is TRBV27 and J is TRBJ2-1; TRBD2 aligns across 8 bases. Trimming cost V 0 bases and J 8 bases; bases outside gene matches: 6. In germline, CDR1 is MNHEY, CDR2 SMNVEV (reference sequence). The CDR3 sequence is 15 residues long. Here the CDR3 reads CASSLSGTREDEQFF. In DNA form, the CDR3 reads TGTGCCAGCAGTTTATCCGGGACTAGAGAGGATGAGCAGTTCTTC.

The V call is TRBV7-9, the J call TRBJ1-3; 7 positions agree with TRBD1. J lost 0 bases, V lost 5 bases, and 7 bases had no gene match. CDR3 size: 16 residues. The germline gives CDR1 SEHNR, CDR2 FQNEAQ (reference sequence). The CDR3, as DNA: TGTGCCAGCAGCCGCCTAGGGACAGCCTCTGGAAACACCATATATTTT. This encodes CASSRLGTASGNTIYF.

In DNA form, the CDR3 reads TGTGCCAGCAGCCCCGGGCTAGCGGGGGGGCTGAATACGCAGTATTTT. Its protein is CASSPGLAGGLNTQYF. The gene calls are TRBV7-3 and TRBJ2-3; 12 bases are shared with TRBD2. V lost 5 bases and J lost 7; bases outside the gene matches: 10. The CDR3 spans 16 residues. Germline assignment: CDR1 SGHTA and CDR2 FQGTGA.